This passage covers 3 T cell receptor beta chains from one sample sequenced in a study of tumor and adjacent non-tumor tissue in lung cancer. The library came from three nested PCR rounds adapted from ARM-PCR protocols. TCRdb reprocessed the multiplex PCR reads with MiXCR, giving one entry per CDR3 protein. Of under 150,000 distinct CDR3 sequences listed, approximately 71% are singletons. No cell sorting was done before RNA was extracted from the tissue. Material: lung tumor tissue. The receptors were sampled from a man aged 30-40 years with non-small cell lung cancer.

This clonotype has just one count. A much larger clone sits a single nucleotide away, making a read error possible. The conserved phenylalanine or tryptophan normally closing the CDR3 is absent here, so this likely arose from a read error. The gene calls are TRBV6-5 and TRBJ2-2; 12 bases align to TRBD1. V dropped 7 bases and J dropped 5; count of bases not matched to a gene: 8. CDR3 length equals 16 residues. The V gene's germline CDR1 is MNHEY and CDR2 SVGAGI. CDR3 in amino acids: CASTLGTGGKTGELFL. The DNA for the CDR3 is TGTGCCAGCACCCTAGGGACAGGGGGCAAAACCGGGGAGCTGTTTCTT.

Regarding this clonotype: This may be a read error, as it is one base from a much larger clone. V usage is TRBV6-6 and J usage is TRBJ1-4; D remains ambiguous. Germline CDR1 reads MNHNY; CDR2 reads SVGAGI (reference sequence). The CDR3 is 15 amino acids. The CDR3 DNA reads as TGTGTCAGCAGCCAGCCGGGGAAAGGCGATGAAAAACTGTTTTTT. Its translation: CVSSQPGKGDEKLFF.

At least ten counts were recorded for this clonotype. The J gene is TRBJ2-1, the V gene TRBV28; TRBD2 matches at 9 bases. The V gene end was trimmed by 8 bases and the J gene end by 6 bases; junction bases not matched to a gene: 8. There are 14 residues in the CDR3. Germline values: CDR1 MDHEN, CDR2 SYDVKM. CDR3 region: CASLAASGTNEQFF. In nucleotides, the CDR3 is TGTGCCAGCTTAGCGGCTAGCGGGACCAATGAGCAGTTCTTC.